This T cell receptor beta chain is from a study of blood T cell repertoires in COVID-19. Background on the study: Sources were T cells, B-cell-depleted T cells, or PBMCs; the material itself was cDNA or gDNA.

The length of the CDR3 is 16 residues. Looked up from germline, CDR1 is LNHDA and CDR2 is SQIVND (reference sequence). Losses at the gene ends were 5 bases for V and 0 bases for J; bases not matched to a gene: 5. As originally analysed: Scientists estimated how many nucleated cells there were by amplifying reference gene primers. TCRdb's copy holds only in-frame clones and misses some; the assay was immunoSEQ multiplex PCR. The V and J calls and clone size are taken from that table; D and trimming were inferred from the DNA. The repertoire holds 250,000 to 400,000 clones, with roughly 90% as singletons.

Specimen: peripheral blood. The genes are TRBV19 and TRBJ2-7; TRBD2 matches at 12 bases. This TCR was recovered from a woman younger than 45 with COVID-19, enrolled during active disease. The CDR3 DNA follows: TGTGCCAGTAGTGCCCGGACTAGCGGGAACTCCTACGAGCAGTACTTC. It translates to CASSARTSGNSYEQYF.